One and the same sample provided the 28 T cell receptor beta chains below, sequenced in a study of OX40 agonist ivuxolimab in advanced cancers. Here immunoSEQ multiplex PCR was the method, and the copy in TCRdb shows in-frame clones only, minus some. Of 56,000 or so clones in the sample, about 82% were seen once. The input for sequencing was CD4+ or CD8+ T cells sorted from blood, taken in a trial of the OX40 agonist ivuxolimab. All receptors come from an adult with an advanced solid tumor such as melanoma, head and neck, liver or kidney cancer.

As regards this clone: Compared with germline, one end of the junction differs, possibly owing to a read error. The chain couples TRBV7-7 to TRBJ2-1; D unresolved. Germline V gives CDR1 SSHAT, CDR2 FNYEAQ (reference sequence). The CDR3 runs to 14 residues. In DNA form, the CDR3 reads TGTGCTAGCAGCGCCGGACCCACTTCTAATGAGCAGTTCTTC. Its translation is CASSAGPTSNEQFF.

CDR3 DNA: TGCGCCAGCAGTCATCCCACAGGGGGAGCCAAAAACATTCAGTACTTC. Protein sequence: CASSHPTGGAKNIQYF. The rearrangement links TRBV23-1 to TRBJ2-4; 8 nucleotides line up with TRBD1. TRBV23-1 is given ORF status, its function remaining uncertain. V shed 3 bases, J shed 0 bases, and the junction held 4 bases outside the gene matches. The CDR3 runs to 16 residues.

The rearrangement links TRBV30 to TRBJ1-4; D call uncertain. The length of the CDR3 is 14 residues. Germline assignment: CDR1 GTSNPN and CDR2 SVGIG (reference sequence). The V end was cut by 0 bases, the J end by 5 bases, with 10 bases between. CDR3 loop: CAWSVATQNEKLFF. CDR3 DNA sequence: TGTGCCTGGAGTGTAGCGACTCAAAATGAAAAACTGTTTTTT.

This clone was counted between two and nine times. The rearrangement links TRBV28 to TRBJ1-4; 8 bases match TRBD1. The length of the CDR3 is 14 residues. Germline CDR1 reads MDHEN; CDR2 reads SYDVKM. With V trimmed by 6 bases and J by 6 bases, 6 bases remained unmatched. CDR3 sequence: CASSLGQGHEKLFF. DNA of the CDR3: TGTGCCAGCAGCCTCGGACAGGGACATGAAAAACTGTTTTTT. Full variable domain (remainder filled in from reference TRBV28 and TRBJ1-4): DVKVTQSSRYLVKRTGEKVFLECVQDMDHENMFWYRQDPGLGLRLIYFSYDVKMKEKGDIPEGYSVSREKKERFSLILESASTNQTSMYLCASSLGQGHEKLFFGSGTQLSVL.

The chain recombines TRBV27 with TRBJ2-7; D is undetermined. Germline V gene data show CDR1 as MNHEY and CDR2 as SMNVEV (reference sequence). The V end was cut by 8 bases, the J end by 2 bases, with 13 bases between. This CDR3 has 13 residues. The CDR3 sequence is CASVGRFTYEQYF. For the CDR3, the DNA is TGTGCCAGCGTCGGAAGGTTCACCTACGAGCAGTACTTC.

CDR3 region: CASSSNRGNYEQYF. Here the CDR3 DNA reads TGTGCCAGCAGCTCGAACAGGGGCAATTACGAGCAGTACTTC. V usage is TRBV11-3 and J usage is TRBJ2-7; 7 nucleotides line up with TRBD1. Germline-derived CDR1 and CDR2 are SGHNT and YENEEA. Trimming removed 4 bases from V and 4 bases from J; junction bases left unmatched: 7. The CDR3 consists of 14 residues.

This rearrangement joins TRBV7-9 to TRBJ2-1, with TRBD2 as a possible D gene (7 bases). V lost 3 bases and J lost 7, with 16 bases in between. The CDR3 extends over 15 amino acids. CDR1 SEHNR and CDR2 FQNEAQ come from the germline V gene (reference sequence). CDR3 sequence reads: CASSFAGASRNEQFF. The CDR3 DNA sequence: TGTGCCAGCAGCTTTGCGGGGGCCAGTAGGAATGAGCAGTTCTTC.

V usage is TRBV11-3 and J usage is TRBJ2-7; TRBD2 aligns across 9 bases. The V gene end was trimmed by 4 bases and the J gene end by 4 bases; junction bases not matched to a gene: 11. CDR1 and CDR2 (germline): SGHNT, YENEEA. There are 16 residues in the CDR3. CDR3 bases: TGTGCCAGCAGCTCCCAGGCGGGGGGGCTTGCTTACGAGCAGTACTTC. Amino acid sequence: CASSSQAGGLAYEQYF.

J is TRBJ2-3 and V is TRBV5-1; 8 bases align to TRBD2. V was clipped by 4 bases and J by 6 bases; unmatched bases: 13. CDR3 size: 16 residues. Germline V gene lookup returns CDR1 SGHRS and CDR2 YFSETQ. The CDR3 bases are TGCGCCAGCAGCCCCTTAGGAGCGGGGGTCGGGGATACGCAGTATTTT. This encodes CASSPLGAGVGDTQYF. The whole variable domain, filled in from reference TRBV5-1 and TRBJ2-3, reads KAGVTQTPRYLIKTRGQQVTLSCSPISGHRSVSWYQQTPGQGLQFLFEYFSETQRNKGNFPGRFSGRQFSNSRSEMNVSTLELGDSALYLCASSPLGAGVGDTQYFGPGTRLTVL.

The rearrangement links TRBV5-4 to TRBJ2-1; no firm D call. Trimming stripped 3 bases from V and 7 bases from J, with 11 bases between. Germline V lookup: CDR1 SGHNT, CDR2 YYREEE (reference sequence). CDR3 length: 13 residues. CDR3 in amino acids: CASSSLTENEQFF. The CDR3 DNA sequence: TGTGCCAGCAGCTCTCTCACGGAGAATGAGCAGTTCTTC.

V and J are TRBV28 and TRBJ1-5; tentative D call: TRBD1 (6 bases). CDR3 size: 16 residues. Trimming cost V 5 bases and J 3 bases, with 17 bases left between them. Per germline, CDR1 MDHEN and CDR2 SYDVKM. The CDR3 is CASSPPVGGNNQPQHF. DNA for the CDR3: TGTGCCAGCAGTCCCCCCGTAGGGGGGAACAATCAGCCCCAGCATTTT.

CDR3: CASSSGGVPFADTQYF. CDR3 in DNA: TGTGCCAGCAGTAGCGGGGGGGTTCCTTTCGCAGATACGCAGTATTTT. The V call is TRBV7-9, the J call TRBJ2-3; TRBD2 matches at 11 bases. CDR1 is SEHNR, CDR2 FQNEAQ, per germline (reference sequence). After removal of 6 bases from V and 4 bases from J, the junction contained 9 bases not matched to a gene. The CDR3 consists of 16 residues.

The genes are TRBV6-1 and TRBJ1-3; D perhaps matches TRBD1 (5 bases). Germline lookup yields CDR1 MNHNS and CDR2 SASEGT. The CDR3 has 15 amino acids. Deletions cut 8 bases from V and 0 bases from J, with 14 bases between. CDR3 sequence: CASGREGYSGNTIYF. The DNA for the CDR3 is TGTGCCAGCGGCCGAGAGGGGTACTCTGGAAACACCATATATTTT.

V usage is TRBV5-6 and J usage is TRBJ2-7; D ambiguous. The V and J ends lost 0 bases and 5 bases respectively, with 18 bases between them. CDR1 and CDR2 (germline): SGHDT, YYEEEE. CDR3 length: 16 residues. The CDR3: CASSLVPFTVAHEQYF. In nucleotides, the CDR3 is TGTGCCAGCAGCTTGGTTCCTTTTACAGTCGCCCACGAGCAGTACTTC.

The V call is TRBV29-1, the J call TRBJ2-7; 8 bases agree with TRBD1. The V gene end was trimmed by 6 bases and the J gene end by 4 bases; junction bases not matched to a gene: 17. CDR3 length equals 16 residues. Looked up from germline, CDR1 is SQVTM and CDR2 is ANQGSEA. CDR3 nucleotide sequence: TGCAGCGTGGACCTAATAGGACAGGGTACCGAGTACGAGCAGTACTTC. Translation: CSVDLIGQGTEYEQYF.

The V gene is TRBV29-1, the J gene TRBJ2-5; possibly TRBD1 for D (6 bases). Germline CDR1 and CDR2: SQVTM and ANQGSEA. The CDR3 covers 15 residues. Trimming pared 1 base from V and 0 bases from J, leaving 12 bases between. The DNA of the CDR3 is TGCAGCGTTGAAGTCCCGAACAGGGACCAAGAGACCCAGTACTTC. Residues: CSVEVPNRDQETQYF.

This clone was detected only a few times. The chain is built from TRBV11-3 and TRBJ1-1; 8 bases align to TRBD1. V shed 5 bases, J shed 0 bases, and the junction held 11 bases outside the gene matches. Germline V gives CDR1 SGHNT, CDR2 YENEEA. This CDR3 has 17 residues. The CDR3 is CASSPWTGSGMNTEAFF. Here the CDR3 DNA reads TGTGCCAGCAGCCCCTGGACAGGGAGCGGGATGAACACTGAAGCTTTCTTT.

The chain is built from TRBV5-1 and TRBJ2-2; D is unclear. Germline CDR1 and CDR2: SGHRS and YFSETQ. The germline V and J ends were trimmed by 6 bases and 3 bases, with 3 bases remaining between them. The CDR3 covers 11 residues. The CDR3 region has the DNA TGCGCCAGCACCCACACCGGGGAGCTGTTTTTT. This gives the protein CASTHTGELFF.

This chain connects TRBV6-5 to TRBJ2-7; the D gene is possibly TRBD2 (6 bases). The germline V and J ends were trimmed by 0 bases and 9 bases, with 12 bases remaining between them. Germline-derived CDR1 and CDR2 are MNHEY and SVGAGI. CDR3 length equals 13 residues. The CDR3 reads CASSYSIGEAQYF. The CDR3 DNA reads TGTGCCAGCAGTTACTCGATAGGGGAGGCGCAGTACTTC.

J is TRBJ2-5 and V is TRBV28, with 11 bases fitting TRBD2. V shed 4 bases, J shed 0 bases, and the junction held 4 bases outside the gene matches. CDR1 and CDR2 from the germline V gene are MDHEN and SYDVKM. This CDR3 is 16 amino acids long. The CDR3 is CASSSGTSGDQETQYF. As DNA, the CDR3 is TGTGCCAGCAGTTCCGGGACTAGCGGAGACCAAGAGACCCAGTACTTC.

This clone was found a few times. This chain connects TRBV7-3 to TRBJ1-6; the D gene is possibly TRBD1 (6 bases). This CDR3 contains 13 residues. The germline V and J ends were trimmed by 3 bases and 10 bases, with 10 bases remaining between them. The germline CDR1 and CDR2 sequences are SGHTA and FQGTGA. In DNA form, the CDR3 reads TGTGCCAGCAGCTTGGCAGGGGAATCACCCCTCCACTTT. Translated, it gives CASSLAGESPLHF. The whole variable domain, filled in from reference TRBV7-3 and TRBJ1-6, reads GAGVSQTPSNKVTEKGKYVELRCDPISGHTALYWYRQSLGQGPEFLIYFQGTGAADDSGLPNDRFFAVRPEGSVSTLKIQRTERGDSAVYLCASSLAGESPLHFGNGTRLTVT.

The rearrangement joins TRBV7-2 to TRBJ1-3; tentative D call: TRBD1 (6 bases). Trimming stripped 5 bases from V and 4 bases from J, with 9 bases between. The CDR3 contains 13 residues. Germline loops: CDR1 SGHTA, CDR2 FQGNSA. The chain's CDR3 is CASSVTGGNTIYF. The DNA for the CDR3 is TGTGCCAGCAGCGTAACAGGGGGAAACACCATATATTTT.

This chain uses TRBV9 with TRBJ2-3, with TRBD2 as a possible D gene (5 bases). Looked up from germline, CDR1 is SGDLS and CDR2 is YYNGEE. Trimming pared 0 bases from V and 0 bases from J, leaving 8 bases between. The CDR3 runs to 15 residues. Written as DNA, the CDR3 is TGTGCCAGCAGCGTAGGGCGGGTGAGCACAGATACGCAGTATTTT. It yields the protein CASSVGRVSTDTQYF. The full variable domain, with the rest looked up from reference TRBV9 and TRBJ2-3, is DSGVTQTPKHLITATGQRVTLRCSPRSGDLSVYWYQQSLDQGLQFLIQYYNGEERAKGNILERFSAQQFPDLHSELNLSSLELGDSALYFCASSVGRVSTDTQYFGPGTRLTVL.

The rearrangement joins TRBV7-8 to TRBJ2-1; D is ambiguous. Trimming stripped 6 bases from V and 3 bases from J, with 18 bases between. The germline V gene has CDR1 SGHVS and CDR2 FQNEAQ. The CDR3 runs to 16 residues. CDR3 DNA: TGTGCCAGCAGGGTGGGATCTAATGCCGGCTACAATGAGCAGTTCTTC. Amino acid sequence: CASRVGSNAGYNEQFF.

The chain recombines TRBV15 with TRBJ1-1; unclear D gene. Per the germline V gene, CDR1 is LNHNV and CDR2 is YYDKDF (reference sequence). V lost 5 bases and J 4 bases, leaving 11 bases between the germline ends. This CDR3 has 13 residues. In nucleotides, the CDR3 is TGTGCCACCAGCGCCTCTCGAGGCACTGAAGCTTTCTTT. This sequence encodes CATSASRGTEAFF.

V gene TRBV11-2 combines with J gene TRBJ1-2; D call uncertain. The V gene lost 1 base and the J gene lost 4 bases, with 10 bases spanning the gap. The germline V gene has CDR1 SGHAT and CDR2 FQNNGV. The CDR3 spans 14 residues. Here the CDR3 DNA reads TGTGCCAGCAGCTTAGCTGGGTTCAGCTATGGCTACACCTTC. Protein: CASSLAGFSYGYTF.

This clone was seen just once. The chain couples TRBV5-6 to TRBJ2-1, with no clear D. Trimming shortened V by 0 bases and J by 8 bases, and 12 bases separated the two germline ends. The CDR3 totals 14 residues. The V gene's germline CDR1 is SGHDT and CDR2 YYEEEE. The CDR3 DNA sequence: TGTGCCAGCAGCTTGGTTAGTAGTTCTGATGAGCAGTTCTTC. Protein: CASSLVSSSDEQFF. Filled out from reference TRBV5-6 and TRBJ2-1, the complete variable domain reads DAGVTQSPTHLIKTRGQQVTLRCSPKSGHDTVSWYQQALGQGPQFIFQYYEEEERQRGNFPDRFSGHQFPNYSSELNVNALLLGDSALYLCASSLVSSSDEQFFGPGTRLTVL.

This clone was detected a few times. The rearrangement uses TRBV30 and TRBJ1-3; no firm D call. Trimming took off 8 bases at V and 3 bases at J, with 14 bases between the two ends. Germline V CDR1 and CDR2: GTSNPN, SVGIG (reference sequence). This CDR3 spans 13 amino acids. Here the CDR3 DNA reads TGTGCCGGCCTGCGGGGAGGTGGAAACACCATATATTTT. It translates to CAGLRGGGNTIYF.